One sample yielded the 30 T cell receptor beta chains listed below, sequenced in a study of T cell responses to AZD1222 COVID-19 vaccine. Data came from immunoSEQ multiplex PCR; TCRdb stores just in-frame clones and leaves some out. The data contain about 110,000 clones, around 84% of them singletons. The sequencing here drew on peripheral blood, taken on day 0 of AZD1222 vaccination. These receptor sequences come from an adult in good health.

The V and J genes are TRBV20-1 and TRBJ2-1, with a tentative D call TRBD1 (5 bases). CDR1 and CDR2 (germline): DFQATT, SNEGSKA (reference sequence). This CDR3 comprises 14 residues. Deletions cut 3 bases from V and 2 bases from J, with 11 bases between. CDR3 DNA sequence: TGCAGTGCTAGTCCCCAGGGAACCTACAATGAGCAGTTCTTC. It specifies CSASPQGTYNEQFF.

The J gene is TRBJ1-2, the V gene TRBV27, with 8 bases lining up with TRBD1. The CDR3 runs to 13 residues. In germline, CDR1 is MNHEY, CDR2 SMNVEV (reference sequence). V lost 2 bases, J lost 8 bases, and 4 bases stayed unmatched. The DNA of the CDR3 is TGTGCCAGCAGTTTACAGGGGGCTGGCGGCTACACCTTC. The encoded protein is CASSLQGAGGYTF.

V is TRBV30 and J is TRBJ1-1; D ambiguous. The V and J ends lost 2 bases and 2 bases respectively, with 12 bases between them. This CDR3 has 14 residues. Germline CDR1 GTSNPN, CDR2 SVGIG (reference sequence). Here the CDR3 reads CAWSLLTANTEAFF. The CDR3, as DNA: TGTGCCTGGAGTCTTTTAACAGCAAACACTGAAGCTTTCTTT.

This sequence joins TRBV7-3 and TRBJ2-7; 10 bases are shared with TRBD1. The CDR3 sequence is 15 residues long. V dropped 5 bases and J dropped 5; count of bases not matched to a gene: 9. Germline V gives CDR1 SGHTA, CDR2 FQGTGA. CDR3 nucleotides: TGTGCCAGCAGCCTTCTCGGGACAGGGGTCCACGAGCAGTACTTC. It yields the protein CASSLLGTGVHEQYF.

V and J are TRBV5-1 and TRBJ1-3, with TRBD1 as a possible D gene (5 bases). Deletions cut 0 bases from V and 3 bases from J, with 13 bases between. Germline V gene sequence: CDR1 SGHRS, CDR2 YFSETQ. The CDR3 has 16 amino acids. The CDR3 DNA reads as TGCGCCAGCAGCTTGGCTGGGGGGAGGCTTGGAAACACCATATATTTT. It translates to CASSLAGGRLGNTIYF. Filled out from reference TRBV5-1 and TRBJ1-3, the complete variable domain reads KAGVTQTPRYLIKTRGQQVTLSCSPISGHRSVSWYQQTPGQGLQFLFEYFSETQRNKGNFPGRFSGRQFSNSRSEMNVSTLELGDSALYLCASSLAGGRLGNTIYFGEGSWLTVV.

The J gene is TRBJ2-3, the V gene TRBV6-5; 7 positions agree with TRBD2. CDR1 and CDR2 from the germline V gene are MNHEY and SVGAGI. The CDR3 consists of 16 residues. V gave up 2 bases and J gave up 0 bases; unmatched junction bases: 5. In DNA, the CDR3 is TGTGCCAGCAGTTACGGAGCGGGGCTGAGCACAGATACGCAGTATTTT. Protein: CASSYGAGLSTDTQYF.

The genes are TRBV12-5 and TRBJ2-1; a weak D match, TRBD2 (6 bases). The V gene's germline CDR1 is LGHNT and CDR2 FRNRAP. The V and J ends lost 1 base and 6 bases respectively, with 10 bases between them. The CDR3 runs to 14 residues. The CDR3: CASGLARDSNEQFF. The CDR3 DNA reads TGTGCTAGTGGTTTGGCCCGGGACTCCAATGAGCAGTTCTTC. The complete variable domain, with remaining parts taken from reference TRBV12-5 and TRBJ2-1, reads DARVTQTPRHKVTEMGQEVTMRCQPILGHNTVFWYRQTMMQGLELLAYFRNRAPLDDSGMPKDRFSAEMPDATLATLKIQPSEPRDSAVYFCASGLARDSNEQFFGPGTRLTVL.

The chain recombines TRBV25-1 with TRBJ2-6; no clear D. The germline V gene has CDR1 MGHDK and CDR2 SYGVNS. The germline V and J ends were trimmed by 2 bases and 0 bases, with 11 bases remaining between them. This CDR3 region has 17 residues. This chain's CDR3 is CASSEPRTGSGANVLTF. The CDR3 nucleotides are TGTGCCAGCAGTGAACCGAGGACGGGCTCTGGGGCCAACGTCCTGACTTTC. Drawing the rest from reference TRBV25-1 and TRBJ2-6, the complete variable domain is EADIYQTPRYLVIGTGKKITLECSQTMGHDKMYWYQQDPGMELHLIHYSYGVNSTEKGDLSSESTVSRIRTEHFPLTLESARPSHTSQYLCASSEPRTGSGANVLTFGAGSRLTVL.

The rearrangement links TRBV3-1 (or the pseudogene TRBV3-2) to TRBJ1-4; 9 bases map to TRBD1. Germline V gives CDR1 LGHDT, CDR2 YNNKEL (reference sequence). Trimming removed 2 bases from V and 6 bases from J; junction bases left unmatched: 7. CDR3 length: 16 residues. Here the CDR3 reads CASSQKGQGVDEKLFF. The CDR3 DNA reads as TGTGCCAGCAGCCAAAAGGGACAGGGAGTGGATGAAAAACTGTTTTTT.

The chain joins TRBV6-1 to TRBJ1-4; D is unclear. Germline-derived CDR1 and CDR2 are MNHNS and SASEGT. V lost 1 base, J lost 6 bases, and 12 bases lay in between. The CDR3 covers 15 residues. The CDR3 loop is CASSEGGTPDEKLFF. The CDR3 nucleotides read TGTGCCAGCAGTGAAGGGGGAACCCCGGATGAAAAACTGTTTTTT.

Regarding this clone: Other DNA sequences in this sample translate to the same CDR3. This chain connects TRBV19 to TRBJ2-5; TRBD1 or TRBD2 may be the D gene (5 bases each). This CDR3 is built from 12 residues. The ends were cut back, 3 bases at V and 5 bases at J, with 7 bases in the middle. The V gene's germline CDR1 is LNHDA and CDR2 SQIVND (reference sequence). CDR3 loop: CASSIGGETQYF. The CDR3 nucleotides are TGTGCCAGTAGTATTGGGGGTGAGACCCAGTACTTC.

The chain couples TRBV5-1 to TRBJ2-7; TRBD2 agrees at 12 bases. CDR3 length: 18 amino acids. V was pared by 2 bases and J by 2 bases, with 11 bases of the junction left unmatched. Germline CDR1 SGHRS, CDR2 YFSETQ. The chain's CDR3 is CASSLELLSSGGAYEQYF. The CDR3 DNA is TGCGCCAGCAGCTTAGAACTGCTTTCTAGCGGGGGGGCCTACGAGCAGTACTTC.

The J gene is TRBJ2-7, the V gene TRBV28, with a weak D call TRBD1 (6 bases). The CDR3 has 13 residues. Trimming pared 2 bases from V and 3 bases from J, leaving 8 bases between. The V gene's germline CDR1 is MDHEN and CDR2 SYDVKM. The CDR3 nucleotides read TGTGCCAGCAGTTTACGGGACATCTACGAGCAGTACTTC. Amino acids: CASSLRDIYEQYF.

This sequence joins TRBV7-2 and TRBJ1-5, with a tentative D call TRBD1 (5 bases). V lost 5 bases and J lost 4, with 15 bases in between. The germline gives CDR1 SGHTA, CDR2 FQGNSA. The CDR3 consists of 15 residues. The DNA of the CDR3 is TGTGCCAGCAGCCTCCTGGGGGGATTTAATCAGCCCCAGCATTTT. Its protein product is CASSLLGGFNQPQHF.

The chain recombines TRBV5-5 with TRBJ1-5; D remains unclear. Germline assignment: CDR1 SGHKS and CDR2 YYEKEE (reference sequence). Trimming left V 2 bases short and J 6 bases short, with 18 bases between. The CDR3 has 16 amino acids. DNA for the CDR3: TGTGCCAGCAGCTTTTCGGACTCCCAACGGGGTCAGCCCCAGCATTTT. Its protein product is CASSFSDSQRGQPQHF.

The J gene is TRBJ1-5, the V gene TRBV7-2; a weak D match, TRBD1 (6 bases). The CDR3 contains 15 residues. V was cut by 2 bases and J by 1 base, with 9 bases left in between. CDR1 is SGHTA and CDR2 is FQGNSA in the germline V gene. The CDR3, as DNA: TGTGCCAGCAGCTTAAGCAGGGGCAGCAATCAGCCCCAGCATTTT. The encoded protein is CASSLSRGSNQPQHF.

The chain combines TRBV2 with TRBJ2-1; D may correspond to TRBD1 or TRBD2 (6 bases each). V was cut by 6 bases and J by 6 bases, with 15 bases left in between. From germline, CDR1 is SNHLY and CDR2 FYNNEI. This CDR3 contains 14 residues. CDR3 sequence reads: CASRVGGGINEQFF. The CDR3, as DNA: TGTGCCAGCAGGGTTGGAGGGGGTATCAATGAGCAGTTCTTC.

Concerning this clone itself: A read error may produce the germline difference seen at one junction end. The chain carries TRBV5-1 and TRBJ1-1, with D uncertain. Germline V gives CDR1 SGHRS, CDR2 YFSETQ. CDR3 length: 15 residues. CDR3 residues: CASSLSPWENAEAFF. Written as DNA, the CDR3 is TGCGCCAGCAGCTTGTCCCCCTGGGAGAACGCTGAAGCTTTCTTT.

As DNA, the CDR3 is TGTGCTAGTGGTTTGGTGATGCCTGCTAGGACCTCTGGAAACACCATATATTTT. This gives the protein CASGLVMPARTSGNTIYF. J is TRBJ1-3 and V is TRBV12-5; D uncertain. Germline CDR1 reads LGHNT; CDR2 reads FRNRAP. The CDR3 runs 18 residues. With 0 bases removed from V and 0 bases from J, the gap between germline ends came to 15 bases.

The sample holds a few counts of this clone. V is TRBV24-1 and J is TRBJ2-6; D may correspond to TRBD1 or TRBD2 (5 bases each). Germline CDR1 is KGHDR and CDR2 is SFDVKD. The CDR3 covers 13 residues. Trimming removed 10 bases at V and 1 base at J, with 7 bases between. As DNA, the CDR3 is TGTGCCACGGGACCTTCTGGGGCCAACGTCCTGACTTTC. It encodes CATGPSGANVLTF.

This clone was seen a few times. V and J are TRBV13 and TRBJ1-3; D remains unclear. There are 15 residues in the CDR3. Germline assignment: CDR1 PRHDT and CDR2 FYEKMQ (reference sequence). V gave up 0 bases and J gave up 1 base, with 7 bases separating them. CDR3 sequence reads: CASSLGRNSGNTIYF. The CDR3 nucleotides read TGTGCCAGCAGCTTAGGACGGAATTCTGGAAACACCATATATTTT. Based on the CDR3 plus reference TRBV13 and TRBJ1-3, the full variable domain is AAGVIQSPRHLIKEKRETATLKCYPIPRHDTVYWYQQGPGQDPQFLISFYEKMQSDKGSIPDRFSAQQFSDYHSELNMSSLELGDSALYFCASSLGRNSGNTIYFGEGSWLTVV.

V gene TRBV28 combines with J gene TRBJ1-4; D perhaps matches TRBD1 (6 bases). The CDR3 spans 16 residues. Trimming removed 3 bases at V and 5 bases at J, with 16 bases between. Germline CDR1 is MDHEN and CDR2 is SYDVKM. CDR3 amino acids: CASSFNPGTKNEKLFF. CDR3 nucleotide sequence: TGTGCCAGCAGTTTTAACCCCGGGACAAAGAATGAAAAACTGTTTTTT.

The chain links TRBV3-1 (or the pseudogene TRBV3-2) to TRBJ2-7; D is ambiguous. Germline lookup yields CDR1 LGHDT and CDR2 YNNKEL (reference sequence). The CDR3 runs to 12 residues. Between the trimmed V and J ends, which lost 4 bases and 7 bases, there was a span of 11 bases. The CDR3 DNA follows: TGTGCCAGCAGCCTAATCCCAGATGAGCAGTACTTC. Translated, it gives CASSLIPDEQYF.

The CDR3 protein is CASSSEGSETQYF. The CDR3 DNA follows: TGCGCCAGCAGCTCAGAGGGTTCGGAGACCCAGTACTTC. This chain connects TRBV5-1 to TRBJ2-5; D possibly corresponds to TRBD2 (5 bases). Germline CDR1 is SGHRS and CDR2 is YFSETQ. This CDR3 spans 13 amino acids. V was shortened by 3 bases and J by 5 bases, with 11 bases between the two germline ends.

The CDR3 reads CASSLEAGTLSNTEAFF. Written as DNA, the CDR3 is TGCGCCAGCAGCTTGGAAGCGGGGACACTTTCAAACACTGAAGCTTTCTTT. V gene TRBV5-1 combines with J gene TRBJ1-1; tentatively, D is TRBD1 (6 bases). Per germline, CDR1 SGHRS and CDR2 YFSETQ. This CDR3 is 17 amino acids long. Trimming removed 0 bases at V and 2 bases at J, with 17 bases between.

This clone has just a few counts. The rearrangement links TRBV4-3 to TRBJ2-2, with a possible D match to TRBD2 (5 bases). V lost 1 base, J lost 7 bases, and 19 bases lay in between. CDR1 is LGHNA and CDR2 is YSLEER in the germline V gene. The CDR3 totals 17 residues. The CDR3 loop is CASSQVVVAGRGGELFF. CDR3 DNA: TGCGCCAGCAGCCAAGTAGTGGTGGCAGGCCGGGGCGGGGAGCTGTTTTTT.

This chain joins TRBV7-9 and TRBJ1-1; D may be TRBD1 (5 bases). V was cut by 5 bases and J by 4 bases, with 14 bases left in between. The germline V gene encodes CDR1 SEHNR and CDR2 FQNEAQ (reference sequence). CDR3 length: 14 residues. The chain's CDR3 is CASSGGIQGTEAFF. The CDR3 DNA reads as TGTGCCAGCAGCGGCGGGATTCAGGGCACTGAAGCTTTCTTT.

The chain has TRBV4-3 and TRBJ1-1; D might be TRBD1 (6 bases). Trimming left V 1 base short and J 7 bases short, with 16 bases between. Germline-derived CDR1 and CDR2 are LGHNA and YSLEER. The CDR3 runs to 15 residues. CDR3 sequence: CASSQARDTLGEAFF. As DNA, the CDR3 is TGCGCCAGCAGCCAAGCTCGGGACACCCTCGGTGAAGCTTTCTTT.

The chain joins TRBV14 to TRBJ2-7; D not certain. The V end lost 1 base, the J end lost 7 bases, and 11 bases lay between the germline ends. CDR1 SGHDN and CDR2 FVKESK come from the germline V gene. The CDR3 extends over 13 amino acids. CDR3 in amino acids: CASSQVWLGEQYF. CDR3 DNA sequence: TGTGCCAGCAGCCAAGTATGGCTGGGTGAGCAGTACTTC.

The V and J genes are TRBV6-1 and TRBJ1-2, with 7 bases that match TRBD1. This CDR3 has 14 amino acids. Germline V gene sequence: CDR1 MNHNS, CDR2 SASEGT. V lost 3 bases and J lost 3; bases outside the gene matches: 4. The CDR3, as DNA: TGTGCCAGCAGTGAGACGACAGGGCACTATGGCTACACCTTC. Translated, it gives CASSETTGHYGYTF.